The 11 T cell receptor beta chains below come from one sample, sequenced in a study of tumor-infiltrating lymphocytes in localized non-small cell lung cancer. TCRdb's copy holds only in-frame clones and misses some; the assay was immunoSEQ multiplex PCR. Here the sample spans about 6,700 clones, over 65% being singletons. Sequencing used uninvolved lung tissue not adjacent to the tumor. These receptors all stem from a human donor with non-small cell lung cancer.

This rearrangement joins TRBV27 to TRBJ1-1; maybe TRBD1 (6 bases). Germline V gene lookup returns CDR1 MNHEY and CDR2 SMNVEV (reference sequence). CDR3 length: 15 amino acids. V lost 2 bases and J lost 4, with 14 bases in between. The CDR3 reads CASSLELGGITEAFF. CDR3 nucleotides: TGTGCCAGCAGTTTAGAATTAGGGGGGATCACTGAAGCTTTCTTT.

The genes are TRBV2 and TRBJ2-3, with a weak D call TRBD1 (6 bases). CDR1 SNHLY and CDR2 FYNNEI come from the germline V gene. The CDR3 length is 15 residues. V dropped 6 bases and J dropped 5 bases, with 18 bases sitting between them. In DNA, the CDR3 is TGTGCCAGCAGCGCCGGAGGCCAGGGGCGAGATACGCAGTATTTT. Residues: CASSAGGQGRDTQYF. Filled out from reference TRBV2 and TRBJ2-3, the complete variable domain reads EPEVTQTPSHQVTQMGQEVILRCVPISNHLYFYWYRQILGQKVEFLVSFYNNEISEKSEIFDDQFSVERPDGSNFTLKIRSTKLEDSAMYFCASSAGGQGRDTQYFGPGTRLTVL.

In this sample, this clone turned up once. The genes are TRBV5-4 and TRBJ1-2, with no clear D. The germline V gene has CDR1 SGHNT and CDR2 YYREEE (reference sequence). There are 13 residues in the CDR3. With 0 bases removed from V and 0 bases from J, the gap between germline ends came to 3 bases. The CDR3 DNA sequence: TGTGCCAGCAGCTTGGGGTCTAACTATGGCTACACCTTC. This codes for CASSLGSNYGYTF.

The chain links TRBV6-4 to TRBJ2-3, with 8 bases matching TRBD1. The CDR3 sequence is 17 residues long. Germline V gene data show CDR1 as MRHNA and CDR2 as SNTAGT. Trimming cost V 6 bases and J 6 bases; bases outside gene matches: 17. CDR3 coding DNA: TGTGCCAGCAGCGCGCACCCCCCTGGACAGGGTATGGATACGCAGTATTTT. Translated: CASSAHPPGQGMDTQYF.

To note about this clone: A read error may account for a junction end that differs from germline. The same CDR3 can be traced to other DNA sequences in this sample. CDR3 loop: CASSLSYEQYF. CDR3 nucleotides: TGTGCCAGCAGCCTAAGCTACGAGCAATACTTC. This chain connects TRBV7-2 to TRBJ2-7; D not resolved. This CDR3 is built from 11 residues. Germline lookup yields CDR1 SGHTA and CDR2 FQGNSA.

J is TRBJ1-2 and V is TRBV29-1; tentative D call: TRBD1 (6 bases). V lost 3 bases and J 4 bases, leaving 18 bases between the germline ends. This CDR3 is 15 amino acids long. Germline CDR1 reads SQVTM; CDR2 reads ANQGSEA. The CDR3 is CSVELLTDRIYGYTF. In nucleotides, the CDR3 is TGCAGCGTTGAGCTTTTAACGGACAGAATCTATGGCTACACCTTC.

The CDR3 nucleotides read TGTGCCAGCAGCCTGACAGTATTCTATGGCTACACCTTC. Protein: CASSLTVFYGYTF. V usage is TRBV7-2 and J usage is TRBJ1-2; the D gene is possibly TRBD1 (5 bases). The CDR3 covers 13 residues. Germline CDR1 is SGHTA and CDR2 is FQGNSA. The V end was cut by 5 bases, the J end by 4 bases, with 11 bases between.

V is TRBV10-3 and J is TRBJ2-7; 9 bases map to TRBD2. In germline, CDR1 is ENHRY, CDR2 SYGVKD. The CDR3 is 16 residues long. V shed 3 bases, J shed 7 bases, and the junction held 13 bases outside the gene matches. The CDR3 here is CAISDVGSGSDGEQYF. CDR3 DNA: TGTGCCATCAGTGATGTGGGTAGCGGGAGCGACGGGGAGCAGTACTTC.

V is TRBV6-6 and J is TRBJ2-3, with unresolved D. V was shortened by 5 bases and J by 4 bases, with 7 bases between the two germline ends. CDR3 size: 12 residues. Germline loops: CDR1 MNHNY, CDR2 SVGAGI (reference sequence). Here the CDR3 reads CASSTVSDTQYF. The CDR3 DNA follows: TGTGCCAGCAGTACCGTGTCAGATACGCAGTATTTT.

This clone was observed a single time. This sequence joins TRBV7-9 and TRBJ1-4; D is possibly TRBD1 (5 bases). V was pared by 6 bases and J by 4 bases, with 24 bases between. The CDR3 runs 18 residues. Germline V gene lookup returns CDR1 SEHNR and CDR2 FQNEAQ (reference sequence). The CDR3 sequence is CASSRGQTFGLNNEKLFF. The CDR3 DNA follows: TGTGCCAGCAGTCGGGGCCAGACCTTTGGGCTTAATAATGAAAAACTGTTTTTT.

CDR3 loop: CASSLAVPTEAFF. CDR3 DNA sequence: TGCGCCAGCAGCTTGGCAGTACCTACTGAAGCTTTCTTT. V is TRBV5-1 and J is TRBJ1-1; D is unclear. This CDR3 contains 13 residues. Trimming removed 0 bases from V and 5 bases from J, with 8 bases in between. CDR1 SGHRS and CDR2 YFSETQ come from the germline V gene.